This TCR beta chain was recovered during a study of human T cells and chemical hapten exposure. Time point given: patch test 1, 2 weeks after DPC sensitization. Regarding treatment: therapeutic diphenylcyclopropenone sensitization with weekly scalp DPC. Blood draws came first, before each patch test. TCRdb used MiXCR to reprocess the RACE reads, holding one entry per CDR3 protein. The repertoire consists of about 80,000 distinct CDR3 sequences, with around a tenth occurring once and the leading ten covering approximately 1.4%. General observations from the study: Controls formed significantly fewer large CDR3 similarity clusters than expanded TCRs did. The number of TCRs above 1 in 1000 frequency did not change after DPC sensitization.

This clonotype was detected a few times. Its antigen is not identified. Germline V gene data show CDR1 as LGHDT and CDR2 as YNNKEL (reference sequence). V was shortened by 4 bases and J by 7 bases, with 13 bases between the two germline ends. The CDR3 is made up of 13 amino acids. V is TRBV3-1 and J is TRBJ1-2; D is ambiguous. Sequencing was performed on whole blood, taken in connection with sensitization to the hapten diphenylcyclopropenone (DPC). The sequence was obtained from a woman aged 50 to 65 with alopecia areata. Some clones in this sample may be carry-over from other donors' samples. CDR3 loop: CASSPGSAVGYTF. The CDR3 DNA sequence: TGTGCCAGCAGCCCCGGTTCCGCGGTTGGCTACACCTTC. The complete variable domain, with remaining parts taken from reference TRBV3-1 and TRBJ1-2, reads DTAVSQTPKYLVTQMGNDKSIKCEQNLGHDTMYWYKQDSKKFLKIMFSYNNKELIINETVPNRFSPKSPDKAHLNLHINSLELGDSAVYFCASSPGSAVGYTFGSGTRLTVV.